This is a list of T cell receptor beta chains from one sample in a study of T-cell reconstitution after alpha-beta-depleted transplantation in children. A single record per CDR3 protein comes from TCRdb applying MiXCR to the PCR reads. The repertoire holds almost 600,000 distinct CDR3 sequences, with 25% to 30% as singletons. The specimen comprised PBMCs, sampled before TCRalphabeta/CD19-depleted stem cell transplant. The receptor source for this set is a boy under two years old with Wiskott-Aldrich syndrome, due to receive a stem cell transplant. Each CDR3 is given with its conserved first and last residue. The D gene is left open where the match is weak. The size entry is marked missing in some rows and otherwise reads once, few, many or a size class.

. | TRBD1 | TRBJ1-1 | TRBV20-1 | CSARQGARDTEAFF | TGCAGTGCTAGACAGGGGGCGCGAGACACTGAAGCTTTCTTT
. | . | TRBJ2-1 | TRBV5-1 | CASSQLLTGYNEQFF | TGCGCCAGCAGCCAACTATTAACAGGGTACAATGAGCAGTTCTTC
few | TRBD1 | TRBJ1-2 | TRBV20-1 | CSARVGQVNYGYTF | TGCAGTGCTAGGGTCGGACAGGTCAACTATGGCTACACCTTC
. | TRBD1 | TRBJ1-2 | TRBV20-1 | CSAIQGGNYGYTF | TGCAGTGCTATCCAGGGGGGGAACTATGGCTACACCTTC
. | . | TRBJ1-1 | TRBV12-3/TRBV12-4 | CASSLRVGATEAFF | TGTGCCAGCAGTTTAAGAGTGGGGGCCACTGAAGCTTTCTTT
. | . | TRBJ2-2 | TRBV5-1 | CASRPRSSPNTGELFF | TGCGCCAGCCGACCCCGGAGCAGCCCGAACACCGGGGAGCTGTTTTTT
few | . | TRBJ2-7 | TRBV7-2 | CASSRPASYEQYF | TGTGCCAGCAGCCGACCTGCATCCTACGAGCAGTACTTC
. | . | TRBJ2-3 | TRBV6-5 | CASSYGESWDTQYF | TGTGCCAGCAGCTACGGGGAATCGTGGGATACGCAGTATTTT
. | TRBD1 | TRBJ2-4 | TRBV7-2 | CASSPGGLTKNIQYF | TGTGCCAGCAGCCCAGGGGGCTTAACCAAAAACATTCAGTACTTC
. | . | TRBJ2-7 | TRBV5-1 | CASSLARGSIYEQYF | TGCGCCAGCAGCTTGGCCCGAGGGTCGATCTACGAGCAGTACTTC
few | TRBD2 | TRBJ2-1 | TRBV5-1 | CASSFTILAEGWNEQFF | TGCGCCAGCAGCTTTACCATACTAGCGGAGGGTTGGAATGAGCAGTTCTTC
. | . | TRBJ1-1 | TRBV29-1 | CSAQVLNTEAFF | TGCAGCGCCCAGGTATTGAACACTGAAGCTTTCTTT
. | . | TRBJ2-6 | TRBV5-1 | CASSKGDSGANVLTF | TGCGCCAGCAGCAAGGGGGACTCTGGGGCCAACGTCCTGACTTTC
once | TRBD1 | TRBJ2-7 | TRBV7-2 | CASSSRSGTGYEQYF | TGTGCCAGCAGCTCACGATCCGGGACAGGGTACGAGCAGTACTTC
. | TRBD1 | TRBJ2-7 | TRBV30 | CAWSFRDRDEQYF | TGTGCCTGGAGTTTCCGGGACAGGGACGAGCAGTACTTC
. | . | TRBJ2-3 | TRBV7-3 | CASSFSGVTDTQYF | TGTGCCAGCAGCTTTTCCGGAGTCACAGATACGCAGTATTTT
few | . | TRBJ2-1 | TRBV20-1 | CSAYWSLRANEQFF | TGCAGTGCCTATTGGAGCTTGCGTGCCAATGAGCAGTTCTTC
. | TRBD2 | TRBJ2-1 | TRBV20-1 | CSASTGLANYNEQFF | TGCAGTGCTAGTACGGGACTAGCGAACTACAATGAGCAGTTCTTC
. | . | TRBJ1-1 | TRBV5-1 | CASSSGGITEAFF | TGCGCCAGCAGCTCGGGGGGGATCACTGAAGCTTTCTTT
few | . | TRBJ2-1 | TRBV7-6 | CASSSCGFNNEQFF | TGTGCCAGCAGCTCATGCGGTTTTAACAATGAGCAGTTCTTC
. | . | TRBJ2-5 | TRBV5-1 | CASSPRRGPSQETQYF | TGCGCCAGCAGCCCGAGGAGGGGGCCATCTCAAGAGACCCAGTACTTC
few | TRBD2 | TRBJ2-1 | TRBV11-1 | CASSRGLAGIGSYNEQFF | TGTGCCAGCAGCCGCGGACTAGCGGGAATCGGCTCCTACAATGAGCAGTTCTTC
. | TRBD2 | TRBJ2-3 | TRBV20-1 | CSASSGPQYF | TGCAGTGCTTCTAGCGGCCCACAGTATTTT
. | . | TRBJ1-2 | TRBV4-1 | CASSQVTGYGYTF | TGCGCCAGCAGCCAAGTTACCGGGTATGGCTACACCTTC
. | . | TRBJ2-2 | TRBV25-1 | CASTGVVTGELFF | TGTGCCAGCACCGGAGTCGTCACCGGGGAGCTGTTTTTT
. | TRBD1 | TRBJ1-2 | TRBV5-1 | CASSFQGGSYGYTF | TGCGCCAGCAGCTTCCAGGGGGGAAGCTATGGCTACACCTTC
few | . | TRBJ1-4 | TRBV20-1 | CSAREGGGELFF | TGCAGTGCTAGAGAAGGTGGCGGGGAACTGTTTTTT
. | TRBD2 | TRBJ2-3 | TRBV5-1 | CASSLYPSGRVGVPDTQYF | TGCGCCAGCAGCTTGTATCCTAGCGGGAGGGTTGGTGTGCCAGATACGCAGTATTTT
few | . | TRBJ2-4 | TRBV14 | CASSQRQALAKNIQYF | TGTGCCAGCAGCCAACGACAGGCTCTAGCCAAAAACATTCAGTACTTC
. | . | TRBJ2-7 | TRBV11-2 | CASSLSQSWTYEQYF | TGTGCCAGCAGCTTAAGCCAGTCCTGGACCTACGAGCAGTACTTC
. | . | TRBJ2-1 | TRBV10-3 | CAISESGRGYNEQFF | TGTGCCATCAGTGAGTCGGGGCGCGGTTACAATGAGCAGTTCTTC
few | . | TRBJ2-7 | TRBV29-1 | CSVTIGQSKQYF | TGCAGCGTTACCATCGGACAGTCCAAGCAGTACTTC
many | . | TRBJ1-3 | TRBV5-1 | CASSQGSGNTIYF | TGCGCCAGCAGCCAAGGCTCTGGAAACACCATATATTTT
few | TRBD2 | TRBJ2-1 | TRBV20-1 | CSASPLAGGRNEQFF | TGCAGTGCTAGTCCCTTAGCGGGAGGGCGAAATGAGCAGTTCTTC
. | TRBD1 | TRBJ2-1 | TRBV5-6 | CASSLRTGTGYNEQFF | TGTGCCAGCAGCTTGAGGACCGGGACAGGGTACAATGAGCAGTTCTTC
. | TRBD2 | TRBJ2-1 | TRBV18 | CASSPTIAGDYNNEQFF | TGTGCCAGCTCACCTACCATAGCGGGAGACTACAACAATGAGCAGTTCTTC
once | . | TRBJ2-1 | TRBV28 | CASSLLASADEQFF | TGTGCCAGCAGTTTACTAGCTAGTGCGGATGAGCAGTTCTTC
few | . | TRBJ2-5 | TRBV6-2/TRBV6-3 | CAGVKETQYF | TGTGCCGGGGTGAAGGAGACCCAGTACTTC
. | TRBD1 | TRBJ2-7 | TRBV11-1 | CASSFPGQGPSGNGYEQYF | TGTGCCAGCAGCTTCCCGGGACAGGGCCCGAGCGGGAACGGGTACGAGCAGTACTTC
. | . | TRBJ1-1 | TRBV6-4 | CASSVEGTMNTEAFF | TGTGCCAGCAGTGTTGAAGGAACCATGAACACTGAAGCTTTCTTT
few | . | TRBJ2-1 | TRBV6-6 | CASSYLVNNEQFF | TGTGCCAGCAGTTACTTGGTTAACAATGAGCAGTTCTTC
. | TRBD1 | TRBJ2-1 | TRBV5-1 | CASSYSGTAYNEQFF | TGCGCCAGCAGCTACTCCGGGACAGCCTACAATGAGCAGTTCTTC
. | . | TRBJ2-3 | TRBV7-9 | CASSLKEVSTDTQYF | TGTGCCAGCAGCTTAAAAGAGGTTAGCACAGATACGCAGTATTTT
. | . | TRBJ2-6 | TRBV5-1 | CASSPGTTASGANVLTF | TGCGCCAGCAGCCCCGGGACAACCGCCTCTGGGGCCAACGTCCTGACTTTC
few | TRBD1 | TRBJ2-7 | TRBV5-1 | CASRSGQGNYEQYF | TGCGCCAGCAGATCCGGACAGGGGAACTACGAGCAGTACTTC
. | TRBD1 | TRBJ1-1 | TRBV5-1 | CASSLGTGGSEAFF | TGCGCCAGCAGCTTGGGAACAGGGGGCTCTGAAGCTTTCTTT
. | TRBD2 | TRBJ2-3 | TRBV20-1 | CSAIAGGMSTDTQYF | TGCAGTGCTATAGCGGGAGGGATGAGCACAGATACGCAGTATTTT
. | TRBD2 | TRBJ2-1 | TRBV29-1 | CSVYQRITGTSGSHEQFF | TGCAGCGTCTACCAAAGAATTACCGGGACTAGCGGGAGTCATGAGCAGTTCTTC
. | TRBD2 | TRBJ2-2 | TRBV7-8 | CASSFGSGRAGELFF | TGTGCCAGCAGCTTTGGGAGCGGGAGGGCCGGGGAGCTGTTTTTT
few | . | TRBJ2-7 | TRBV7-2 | CASSLEGGREQYF | TGTGCCAGCAGCTTAGAAGGGGGGCGGGAGCAGTACTTC
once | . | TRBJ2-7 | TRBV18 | CASSPRELGAVSTSYEQYF | TGTGCCAGCTCACCACGGGAGTTGGGAGCGGTTTCCACCTCCTACGAGCAGTACTTC
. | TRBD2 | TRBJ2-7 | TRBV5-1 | CASSEGLAGVHEQYF | TGCGCCAGCAGCGAGGGACTAGCGGGAGTCCACGAGCAGTACTTC
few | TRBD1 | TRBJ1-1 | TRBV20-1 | CSAGTGGRAEAFF | TGCAGTGCCGGCACAGGGGGCCGGGCTGAAGCTTTCTTT
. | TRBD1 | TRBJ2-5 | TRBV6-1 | CASNLMGTGEETQYF | TGTGCCAGCAACCTAATGGGGACAGGAGAAGAGACCCAGTACTTC
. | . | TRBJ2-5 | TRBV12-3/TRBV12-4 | CASSSVLRDKQTQYF | TGTGCCAGCAGTTCCGTGTTGCGGGATAAACAGACCCAGTACTTC